This T cell receptor beta chain was sequenced in a study of chemoradiotherapy in HPV16-positive cancers. Overall study findings and caveats: Candidate HPV-specific clones and E7-related TCR motifs grew in tumor during treatment.

The protocol was immunoSEQ multiplex PCR, while the TCRdb copy is restricted to in-frame clones and leaves out a portion. The sample records about 2,000 clones, approximately 84% being singletons. Note on this clone: Its antigen is not identified.

This TCR came from a human donor with HPV-associated anogenital cancer. Sample: tumor tissue, taken from a patient who underwent chemoradiotherapy.

CDR3 sequence: CASSQDSGGTEAFF. For the CDR3, the DNA is TGCGCCAGCAGCCAAGATTCGGGGGGGACTGAAGCTTTCTTT. The chain employs TRBV4-3 and TRBJ1-1; tentatively, D is TRBD1 (5 bases). V dropped 0 bases and J dropped 5 bases, with 10 bases sitting between them. The CDR3 is 14 amino acids. From germline, CDR1 is LGHNA and CDR2 YSLEER.